This T cell receptor beta chain came from a study of immune evolution from preneoplasia to lung adenocarcinoma. Assay used: immunoSEQ multiplex PCR; TCRdb lists only in-frame clones, some missing. The sample lists 4,500 to 5,000 clones, 80% to 90% occurring once. CDR3 size: 14 residues. V shed 2 bases and J shed 7 bases, with 12 bases lying between them. The germline V gene encodes CDR1 MDHEN and CDR2 SYDVKM. Sequences were obtained from FFPE adjacent normal lung tissue. J is TRBJ2-4 and V is TRBV28; TRBD1 might be the D (6 bases). This sequence was found in a donor at least 70 years old with lung adenocarcinoma. The CDR3 DNA follows: TGTGCCAGCAGTTTAGCGGCAGGGGTTAACATTCAGTACTTC. This translates into CASSLAAGVNIQYF.